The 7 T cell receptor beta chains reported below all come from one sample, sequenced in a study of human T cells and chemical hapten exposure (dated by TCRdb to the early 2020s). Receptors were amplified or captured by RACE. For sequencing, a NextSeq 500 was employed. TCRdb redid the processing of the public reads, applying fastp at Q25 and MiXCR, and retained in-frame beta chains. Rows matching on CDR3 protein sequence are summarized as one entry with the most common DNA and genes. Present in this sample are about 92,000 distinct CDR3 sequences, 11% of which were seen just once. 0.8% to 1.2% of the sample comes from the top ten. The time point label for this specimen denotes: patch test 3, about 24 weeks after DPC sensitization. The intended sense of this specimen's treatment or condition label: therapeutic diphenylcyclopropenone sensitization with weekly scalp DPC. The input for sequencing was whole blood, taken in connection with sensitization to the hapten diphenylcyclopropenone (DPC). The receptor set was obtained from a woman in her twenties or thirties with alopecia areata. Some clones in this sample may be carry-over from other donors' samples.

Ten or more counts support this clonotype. The CDR3 is CSVEDGGGTDTQYF. The CDR3 nucleotides are TGCAGCGTTGAAGATGGGGGAGGCACAGATACGCAGTATTTT. V gene TRBV29-1 combines with J gene TRBJ2-3; D is tentatively TRBD1 or TRBD2 (5 bases each). The germline gives CDR1 SQVTM, CDR2 ANQGSEA. This CDR3 spans 14 amino acids. Trimming shortened V by 0 bases and J by 1 base, and 8 bases separated the two germline ends.

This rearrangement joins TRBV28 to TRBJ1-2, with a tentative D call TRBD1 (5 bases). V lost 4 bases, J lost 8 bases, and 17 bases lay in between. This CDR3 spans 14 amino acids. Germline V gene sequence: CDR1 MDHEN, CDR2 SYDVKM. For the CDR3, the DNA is TGTGCCAGCAGTTCAGCCACCGGGACCGACGGCTACACCTTC. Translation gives CASSSATGTDGYTF.

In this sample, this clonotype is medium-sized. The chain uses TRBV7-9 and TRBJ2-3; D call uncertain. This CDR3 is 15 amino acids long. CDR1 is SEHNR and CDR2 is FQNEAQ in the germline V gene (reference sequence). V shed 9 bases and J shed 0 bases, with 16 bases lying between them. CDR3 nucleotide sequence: TGTGCCAGGGGGATCCAGGAAACTAGCACAGATACGCAGTATTTT. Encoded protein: CARGIQETSTDTQYF.

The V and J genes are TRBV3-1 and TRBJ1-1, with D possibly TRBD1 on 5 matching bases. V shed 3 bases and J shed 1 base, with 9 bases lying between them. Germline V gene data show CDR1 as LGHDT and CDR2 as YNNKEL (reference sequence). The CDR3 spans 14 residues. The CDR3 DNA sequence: TGTGCCAGCAGCCAGGGGACGGCGAACACTGAAGCTTTCTTT. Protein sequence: CASSQGTANTEAFF.

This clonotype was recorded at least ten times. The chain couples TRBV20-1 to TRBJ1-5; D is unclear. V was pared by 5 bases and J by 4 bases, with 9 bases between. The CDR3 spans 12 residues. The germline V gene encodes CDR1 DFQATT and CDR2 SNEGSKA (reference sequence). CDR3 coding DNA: TGCAGTGCTGGCTGGGGTAATCAGCCCCAGCATTTT. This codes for CSAGWGNQPQHF.

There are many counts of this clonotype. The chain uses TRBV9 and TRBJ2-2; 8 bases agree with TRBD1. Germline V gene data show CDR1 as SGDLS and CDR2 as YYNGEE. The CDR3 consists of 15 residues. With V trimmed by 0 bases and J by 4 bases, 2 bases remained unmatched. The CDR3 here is CASSVGTGRTGELFF. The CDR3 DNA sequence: TGTGCCAGCAGCGTAGGGACAGGGCGCACCGGGGAGCTGTTTTTT.

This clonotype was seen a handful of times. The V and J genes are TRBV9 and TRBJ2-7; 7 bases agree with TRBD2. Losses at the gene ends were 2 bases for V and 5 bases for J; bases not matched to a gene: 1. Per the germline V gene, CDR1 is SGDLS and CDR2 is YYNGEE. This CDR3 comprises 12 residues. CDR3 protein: CASSVSGNEQYF. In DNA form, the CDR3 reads TGTGCCAGCAGCGTGAGCGGGAACGAGCAGTACTTC.